One and the same sample provided the 9 T cell receptor beta chains below, sequenced in a study of blood T cells in healthy people across ages. For the second PCR, which ran for roughly 6 to 12 cycles, a sample-barcoded 5' primer and a J-beta primer mix were used. TCRdb processed the 5' RACE reads anew with MiXCR; each CDR3 protein has one entry. The repertoire holds about 1.4 million distinct CDR3 sequences, with almost 60% as singletons. The sample consisted of blood. The source is a man aged 18 to 29 in good health.

This clonotype was observed a handful of times. CDR3 nucleotide sequence: TGTGCCAGCATATATGTAGCCCCCAGCATTGGACGGTACGAGCAGTACTTC. The encoded protein is CASIYVAPSIGRYEQYF. V gene TRBV27 combines with J gene TRBJ2-7, with unresolved D. V lost 7 bases, J lost 4 bases, and 26 bases lay in between. This CDR3 is built from 17 residues. CDR1 MNHEY and CDR2 SMNVEV come from the germline V gene (reference sequence).

A word on this clonotype: A read error may account for a junction end that differs from germline. The V and J genes are TRBV27 and TRBJ2-4, with D hard to call. The end of the DNA fits TRBJ2-5 better, so the J call may be wrong. The CDR3 runs to 19 residues. Germline V gene sequence: CDR1 MNHEY, CDR2 SMNVEV (reference sequence). CDR3 coding DNA: TGTGCCGGCAGTTTCTCCGGTAGGGCGCTGGTCTATTCTCAAGAGACCCAGTACTTC. Its translation is CAGSFSGRALVYSQETQYF.

This clonotype was recorded only once. The junction shows a germline mismatch at one end, possibly a read error. The chain combines TRBV2 with TRBJ1-1; D gene unclear. The CDR3 contains 11 residues. The germline gives CDR1 SNHLY, CDR2 FYNNEI. DNA for the CDR3: TGCAGCCGGCAAGGGAACACTGAAGCTTTCTTT. Protein product: CSRQGNTEAFF.

The rearrangement links TRBV20-1 to TRBJ1-1; TRBD1 matches 7 bases. The CDR3 consists of 13 residues. Germline assignment: CDR1 DFQATT and CDR2 SNEGSKA (reference sequence). V lost 1 base to trimming and J lost 6 bases; unmatched junction nucleotides: 5. CDR3 in DNA: TGCAGTGCTAGAGGAGGGGGCGATTCTGAAGCTTTCTTT. Translation gives CSARGGGDSEAFF.

The rearrangement links TRBV3-1 to TRBJ1-1, with 10 bases aligning to TRBD1. The CDR3 has 15 residues. The V gene end was trimmed by 4 bases and the J gene end by 8 bases; junction bases not matched to a gene: 10. CDR1 LGHDT and CDR2 YNNKEL come from the germline V gene (reference sequence). For the CDR3, the DNA is TGTGCCAGCAGCCCCGCGAAAGGGACAGGGGCAGAAGCTTTCTTT. As protein: CASSPAKGTGAEAFF.

The rearrangement uses TRBV4-2 and TRBJ1-4, with D possibly being TRBD1 (6 bases). In germline, CDR1 is LGHNA, CDR2 YNFKEQ. The CDR3 length is 16 residues. The V end was cut by 8 bases, the J end by 3 bases, with 19 bases between. DNA of the CDR3: TGTGCCAGCCAGGGACCCACAGGGTCCGCTAATGAAAAACTGTTTTTT. Translated, it gives CASQGPTGSANEKLFF.

The rearrangement joins TRBV4-3 to TRBJ2-2; no reliable D call. The germline V gene encodes CDR1 LGHNA and CDR2 YSLEER. The CDR3 is 14 residues long. V was shortened by 0 bases and J by 8 bases, with 10 bases between the two germline ends. The DNA for the CDR3 is TGCGCCAGCAGCCAAGACCGGCCGACTGGGGAGCTGTTTTTT. Amino acid sequence: CASSQDRPTGELFF.

The CDR3 DNA is TGCAGCACCCTAAGGCCAGGGGCGGATGGCTACACCTTC. This encodes CSTLRPGADGYTF. The chain combines TRBV29-1 with TRBJ1-2; D may be TRBD1 (6 bases). Germline V lookup: CDR1 SQVTM, CDR2 ANQGSEA. The V end lost 8 bases, the J end lost 6 bases, and 19 bases lay between the germline ends. This CDR3 has 13 amino acids. The complete variable domain, with remaining parts taken from reference TRBV29-1 and TRBJ1-2, reads SAVISQKPSRDICQRGTSLTIQCQVDSQVTMMFWYRQQPGQSLTLIATANQGSEATYESGFVIDKFPISRPNLTFSTLTVSNMSPEDSSIYLCSTLRPGADGYTFGSGTRLTVV.

Concerning this clonotype itself: A read error may account for a junction end that differs from germline. J is TRBJ2-3 and V is TRBV4-1; D is unclear. Germline V gene data show CDR1 as MGHRA and CDR2 as YSYEKL. CDR3 size: 13 residues. The CDR3 nucleotides are TGTGCCAGCAGCCAAGTTGGTCGGGATACGCAGTATTTT. Amino acid sequence: CASSQVGRDTQYF.